This TCR beta chain comes out of a study of T cells after yellow fever vaccination. Study-wide points: Peaking on day 5 versus 15, the secondary response was faster but weaker.

Regarding this clonotype: Its antigen is still unknown.

MiXCR was run by TCRdb on the 5' RACE reads, yielding one entry per CDR3 protein. This table has 550,000 to 750,000 distinct CDR3 sequences, about 13% appearing once. V lost 4 bases and J lost 0, with 16 bases in between. CDR1 SGHTA and CDR2 FQGNSA come from the germline V gene. This CDR3 contains 17 residues. The chain combines TRBV7-2 with TRBJ2-1; D tentatively reads TRBD1 or TRBD2 (5 bases each). The sequence was collected from a man younger than 40 who received the YFV17D yellow fever vaccine. The sample consisted of PBMCs, taken on the day of the yellow fever booster vaccination. The CDR3 is CASSSRGRQSSYNEQFF. The CDR3 DNA reads TGTGCCAGCAGCTCCAGAGGGAGACAGAGCTCCTACAATGAGCAGTTCTTC.